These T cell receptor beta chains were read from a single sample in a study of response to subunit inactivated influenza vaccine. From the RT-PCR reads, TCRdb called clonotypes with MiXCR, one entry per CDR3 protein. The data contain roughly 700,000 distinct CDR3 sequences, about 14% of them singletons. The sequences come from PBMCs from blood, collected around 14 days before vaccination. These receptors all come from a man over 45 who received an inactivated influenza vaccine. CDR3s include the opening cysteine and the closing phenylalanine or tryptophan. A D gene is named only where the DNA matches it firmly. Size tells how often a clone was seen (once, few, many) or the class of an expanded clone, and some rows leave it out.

CASRRTSGSRNEQFF,TGTGCCAGCCGCAGGACTAGCGGGAGTCGTAATGAGCAGTTCTTC,few,TRBV6-1,TRBD2,TRBJ2-1
CASSLGLAVSTDTQYF,TGCGCCAGCAGCTTGGGACTAGCGGTTAGCACAGATACGCAGTATTTT,many,TRBV5-1,TRBD2,TRBJ2-3
CASTEGFGFNTGELFF,TGTGCCAGCACTGAGGGATTCGGTTTTAACACCGGGGAGCTGTTTTTT,few,TRBV11-2,.,TRBJ2-2
CASSYDYYEQYF,TGTGCCAGCAGTTACGACTACTACGAGCAGTACTTC,.,TRBV6-2/TRBV6-3,.,TRBJ2-7
CASSQYPGLLTGELFF,TGTGCCAGCAGCCAATACCCCGGACTTCTCACCGGGGAGCTGTTTTTT,.,TRBV3-1,.,TRBJ2-2
CAISATGANVLTF,TGTGCCATCAGTGCGACTGGGGCCAACGTCCTGACTTTC,.,TRBV10-3,.,TRBJ2-6
CASSQGLSHTGELFF,TGTGCCAGCAGCCAAGGCCTGTCGCACACCGGGGAGCTGTTTTTT,.,TRBV3-1,.,TRBJ2-2
CASSSADRGLGGGYTF,TGTGCCAGCAGCTCAGCCGACAGGGGATTGGGAGGAGGCTACACCTTC,.,TRBV7-8,TRBD1,TRBJ1-2
CASSQEVGGTYEQYF,TGCGCCAGCAGCCAAGAGGTAGGGGGCACCTACGAGCAGTACTTC,few,TRBV4-3,TRBD1,TRBJ2-7
CSARDPLLRGETQYF,TGCAGTGCTAGAGATCCACTACTCAGGGGAGAGACCCAGTACTTC,few,TRBV20-1,.,TRBJ2-5
CSATGLAGVPYNEQFF,TGCAGTGCCACGGGACTAGCGGGAGTACCCTACAATGAGCAGTTCTTC,many,TRBV20-1,TRBD2,TRBJ2-1
CSVEPKWGRVADPTGGVQYF,TGCAGCGTTGAACCTAAGTGGGGCCGGGTGGCTGATCCAACCGGGGGGGTGCAGTACTTC,.,TRBV29-1,TRBD2,TRBJ2-7
CASSPSGSGRQETQYF,TGTGCCAGCAGTCCCTCGGGGAGCGGGAGGCAAGAGACCCAGTACTTC,few,TRBV28,TRBD2,TRBJ2-5